This paragraph reports one T cell receptor (beta chain). The data were obtained in a study of control samples from healthy donors and cancer patients. Germline V gene data show CDR1 as MNHEY and CDR2 as SMNVEV (reference sequence). This CDR3 spans 15 amino acids. Trimming took off 2 bases at V and 10 bases at J, with 15 bases between the two ends. The assay was immunoSEQ multiplex PCR, and TCRdb's table has in-frame clones only and misses some. Of fewer than 100,000 clones detected, approximately 82% appear once; the ten largest clones hold roughly 2%. The sequence derives from a man aged 60-69 years in good health. J is TRBJ1-6 and V is TRBV27, with D unclear. Sequencing was carried out using blood. The CDR3: CASSLRTALFSPLHF. In DNA form, the CDR3 reads TGTGCCAGCAGTTTAAGGACGGCCCTATTCTCACCCCTCCACTTT.